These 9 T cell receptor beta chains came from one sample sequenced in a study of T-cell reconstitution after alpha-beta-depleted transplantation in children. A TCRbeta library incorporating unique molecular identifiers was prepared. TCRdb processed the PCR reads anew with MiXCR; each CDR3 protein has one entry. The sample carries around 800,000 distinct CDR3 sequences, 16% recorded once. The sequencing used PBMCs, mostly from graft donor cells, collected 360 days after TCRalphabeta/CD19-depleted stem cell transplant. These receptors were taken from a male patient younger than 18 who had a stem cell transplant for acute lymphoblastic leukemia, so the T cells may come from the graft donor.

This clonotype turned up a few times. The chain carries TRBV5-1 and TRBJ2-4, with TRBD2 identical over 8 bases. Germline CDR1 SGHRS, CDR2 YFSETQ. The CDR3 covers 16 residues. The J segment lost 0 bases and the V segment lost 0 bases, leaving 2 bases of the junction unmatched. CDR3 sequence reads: CASSLVAGGAKNIQYF. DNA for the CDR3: TGCGCCAGCAGCTTGGTGGCGGGAGGAGCCAAAAACATTCAGTACTTC.

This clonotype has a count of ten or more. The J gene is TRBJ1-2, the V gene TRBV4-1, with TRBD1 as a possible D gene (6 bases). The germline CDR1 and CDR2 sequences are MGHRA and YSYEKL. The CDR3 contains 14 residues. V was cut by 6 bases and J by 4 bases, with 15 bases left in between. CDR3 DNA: TGCGCCAGCAGACGTATCGGACAGAGCTATGGCTACACCTTC. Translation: CASRRIGQSYGYTF.

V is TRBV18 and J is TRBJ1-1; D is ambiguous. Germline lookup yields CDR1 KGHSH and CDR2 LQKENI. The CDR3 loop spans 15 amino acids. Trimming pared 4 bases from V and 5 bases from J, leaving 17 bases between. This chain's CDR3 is CASSRFRGPGTEAFF. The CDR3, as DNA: TGTGCCAGCTCACGTTTCCGTGGGCCGGGGACTGAAGCTTTCTTT. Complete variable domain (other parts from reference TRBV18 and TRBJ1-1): NAGVMQNPRHLVRRRGQEARLRCSPMKGHSHVYWYRQLPEEGLKFMVYLQKENIIDESGMPKERFSAEFPKEGPSILRIQQVVRGDSAAYFCASSRFRGPGTEAFFGQGTRLTVV.

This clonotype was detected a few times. The CDR3, as DNA: TGTGCCAGCAGGGGGGATAGCGGGGTGCCCTACGAGCAGTACTTC. Translation gives CASRGDSGVPYEQYF. The chain employs TRBV6-1 and TRBJ2-7; 8 bases align to TRBD2. The trim removed 6 bases at V and 2 bases at J, leaving 9 bases unmatched. The CDR3 extends over 15 amino acids. The V gene's germline CDR1 is MNHNS and CDR2 SASEGT.

The CDR3 region has the DNA TGCGCCAGCAGCCGGACAGGGACCCCAGATACGCAGTATTTT. It codes for CASSRTGTPDTQYF. The chain employs TRBV5-1 and TRBJ2-3; 8 bases map to TRBD1. The germline gives CDR1 SGHRS, CDR2 YFSETQ. The CDR3 is 14 amino acids. After removal of 4 bases from V and 4 bases from J, the junction contained 5 bases not matched to a gene.

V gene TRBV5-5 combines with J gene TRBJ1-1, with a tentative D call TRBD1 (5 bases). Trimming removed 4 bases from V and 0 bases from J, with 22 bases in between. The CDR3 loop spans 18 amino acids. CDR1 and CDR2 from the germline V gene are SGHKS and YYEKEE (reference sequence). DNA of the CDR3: TGTGCCAGCAGCCTGCCCGAGACAGCCTACTTCATGAACACTGAAGCTTTCTTT. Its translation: CASSLPETAYFMNTEAFF.

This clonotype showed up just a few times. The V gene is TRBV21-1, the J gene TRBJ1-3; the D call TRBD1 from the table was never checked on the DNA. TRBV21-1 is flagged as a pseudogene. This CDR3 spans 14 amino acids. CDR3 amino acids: CARIRQDSGNTIYF. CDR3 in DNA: TGTGCCAGGATTCGACAGGACTCTGGAAACACCATATATTTT.

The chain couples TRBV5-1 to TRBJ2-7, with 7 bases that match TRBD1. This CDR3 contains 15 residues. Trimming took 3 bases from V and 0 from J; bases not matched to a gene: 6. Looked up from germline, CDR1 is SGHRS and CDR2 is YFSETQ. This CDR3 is CASSSGQTYSYEQYF. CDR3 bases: TGCGCCAGCAGCTCGGGACAGACCTACTCCTACGAGCAGTACTTC.

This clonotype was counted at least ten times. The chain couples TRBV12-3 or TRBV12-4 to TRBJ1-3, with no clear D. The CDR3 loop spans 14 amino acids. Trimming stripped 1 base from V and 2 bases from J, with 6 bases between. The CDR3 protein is CASSLGGTGNTIYF. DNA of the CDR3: TGTGCCAGCAGTTTAGGGGGAACTGGAAACACCATATATTTT.